Below, 29 T cell receptor beta chains from the same sample are listed, as sequenced in a study of control samples from healthy donors and cancer patients. Method: immunoSEQ multiplex PCR; TCRdb's copy keeps in-frame clones and lacks some. The table has 75,000 to 100,000 clones, about 86% seen once; the top ten hold approximately 14%. The sequencing input was blood. The receptors were gathered from a man in his thirties or forties in good health.

The rearrangement joins TRBV2 to TRBJ2-7; D is unclear. Germline-derived CDR1 and CDR2 are SNHLY and FYNNEI. Between the trimmed V and J ends, which lost 3 bases and 2 bases, there was a span of 11 bases. The CDR3 runs to 14 residues. The CDR3 DNA reads as TGTGCCAGCAGTGACCAGACGCGGACCTACGAGCAGTACTTC. Protein product: CASSDQTRTYEQYF.

The chain joins TRBV28 to TRBJ1-1; D not certain. CDR3 size: 9 residues. Trimming shortened V by 6 bases and J by 5 bases, and 1 base separated the two germline ends. Germline CDR1 reads MDHEN; CDR2 reads SYDVKM. The CDR3 sequence is CASRTEAFF. The DNA for the CDR3 is TGTGCCAGCAGGACTGAAGCTTTCTTT.

This clone has a single count. The gene calls are TRBV24-1 and TRBJ2-2; no clear D. The germline CDR1 and CDR2 sequences are KGHDR and SFDVKD. The V and J ends lost 2 bases and 6 bases respectively, with 12 bases between them. This CDR3 is built from 15 residues. CDR3: CATSDYGSKPGELFF. The CDR3 nucleotides are TGTGCCACCAGTGATTACGGTTCAAAACCCGGGGAGCTGTTTTTT.

V is TRBV29-1 and J is TRBJ1-1; D is unresolved. From germline, CDR1 is SQVTM and CDR2 ANQGSEA. The CDR3 is made up of 13 amino acids. The V and J ends lost 3 bases and 3 bases respectively, with 11 bases between them. The CDR3 DNA is TGCAGCGTTGATGTAGGGTTTGACACTGAAGCTTTCTTT. Encoded protein: CSVDVGFDTEAFF.

The J gene is TRBJ1-1, the V gene TRBV30; no reliable D call. Germline assignment: CDR1 GTSNPN and CDR2 SVGIG (reference sequence). V lost 5 bases, J lost 12 bases, and 13 bases lay in between. The CDR3 runs 10 residues. CDR3 nucleotide sequence: TGTGCCTGGCCCGTTCTTCTTTCTTTCTTT. Protein sequence: CAWPVLLSFF.

The chain employs TRBV7-9 and TRBJ2-1; no firm D call. Germline V gene sequence: CDR1 SEHNR, CDR2 FQNEAQ (reference sequence). V was cut by 5 bases and J by 6 bases, with 5 bases left in between. The CDR3 covers 11 residues. The DNA of the CDR3 is TGTGCCAGCAGCCCCCGCAATGAGCAGTTCTTC. It codes for CASSPRNEQFF.

V usage is TRBV16 and J usage is TRBJ1-3; D unresolved. This CDR3 has 12 amino acids. The V gene's germline CDR1 is KGHSY and CDR2 FQNENV. Trimming removed 3 bases at V and 3 bases at J, with 3 bases between. The CDR3 loop is CASSQGGNTIYF. Written as DNA, the CDR3 is TGTGCCAGCAGCCAGGGTGGAAACACCATATATTTT.

This chain connects TRBV18 to TRBJ1-2; D possibly corresponds to TRBD1 (6 bases). CDR3 length equals 13 residues. Trimming took off 3 bases at V and 6 bases at J, with 11 bases between the two ends. In germline, CDR1 is KGHSH, CDR2 LQKENI. CDR3 DNA: TGTGCCAGCTCACCCAGACAGGCCGATGGCTACACCTTC. Translating it yields CASSPRQADGYTF.

Note on this clone: Other DNA variants within this sample encode the same CDR3. V and J are TRBV27 and TRBJ1-6; no clear D gene. The V end lost 3 bases, the J end lost 8 bases, and 5 bases lay between the germline ends. Germline V lookup: CDR1 MNHEY, CDR2 SMNVEV (reference sequence). The CDR3 length is 12 residues. CDR3 protein: CASSLRDSPLHF. As DNA, the CDR3 is TGTGCCAGCAGTTTGAGGGATTCACCCCTCCACTTT.

V usage is TRBV2 and J usage is TRBJ1-4; TRBD1 aligns across 7 bases. The CDR3 runs 14 residues. The trim removed 6 bases at V and 10 bases at J, leaving 11 bases unmatched. Germline CDR1 reads SNHLY; CDR2 reads FYNNEI. The CDR3 region is CASRTTGSSPKLFF. The CDR3 nucleotides read TGTGCCAGCAGGACGACAGGGTCATCCCCAAAACTGTTTTTT.

This rearrangement joins TRBV5-1 to TRBJ2-2, with 8 bases aligning to TRBD2. V dropped 4 bases and J dropped 7; count of bases not matched to a gene: 9. This CDR3 is built from 15 residues. The germline V gene encodes CDR1 SGHRS and CDR2 YFSETQ. The CDR3 loop is CASSPGGPENGELFF. The CDR3 DNA reads TGCGCCAGCAGCCCGGGGGGGCCTGAGAACGGGGAGCTGTTTTTT.

The chain links TRBV11-2 to TRBJ2-2, with a weak D call TRBD1 (5 bases). Germline CDR1 SGHAT, CDR2 FQNNGV. The V end was cut by 5 bases, the J end by 1 base, with 8 bases between. The CDR3 extends over 14 amino acids. CDR3 sequence (DNA): TGTGCCAGCAGCCGACAGTTGAACACCGGGGAGCTGTTTTTT. Protein product: CASSRQLNTGELFF.

The chain employs TRBV6-6 and TRBJ2-2; a weak D match, TRBD1 (5 bases). The CDR3 is 13 amino acids. The germline V gene encodes CDR1 MNHNY and CDR2 SVGAGI (reference sequence). The V end lost 8 bases, the J end lost 2 bases, and 9 bases lay between the germline ends. The CDR3 protein is CASDSTNTGELFF. The CDR3 DNA follows: TGTGCCAGCGACAGTACCAACACCGGGGAGCTGTTTTTT.

The chain recombines TRBV29-1 with TRBJ1-1; D is unresolved. CDR3 length: 13 residues. Germline assignment: CDR1 SQVTM and CDR2 ANQGSEA. V lost 4 bases, J lost 6 bases, and 15 bases lay in between. CDR3 nucleotides: TGCAGCGTTGGCCTGGGAGGTGACGCTGAAGCTTTCTTT. It translates to CSVGLGGDAEAFF.

The chain is built from TRBV6-6 and TRBJ1-6, with TRBD1 matching 7 bases. CDR3 length equals 15 residues. V lost 0 bases to trimming and J lost 11 bases; unmatched junction nucleotides: 7. Germline CDR1 is MNHNY and CDR2 is SVGAGI (reference sequence). CDR3 region: CASSYSDRVFPPLHF. In DNA form, the CDR3 reads TGTGCCAGCAGTTACTCAGACAGGGTCTTCCCACCCCTCCACTTT.

This sequence joins TRBV28 and TRBJ1-5, with TRBD1 as a possible D gene (6 bases). Per the germline V gene, CDR1 is MDHEN and CDR2 is SYDVKM. The CDR3 is made up of 15 amino acids. V lost 2 bases and J 2 bases, leaving 10 bases between the germline ends. The CDR3 region is CASSLGGARNQPQHF. The CDR3 nucleotides are TGTGCCAGCAGTTTAGGGGGGGCGCGCAATCAGCCCCAGCATTTT.

V gene TRBV5-6 combines with J gene TRBJ1-5; possibly TRBD1 for D (5 bases). The CDR3 totals 14 residues. Trimming removed 2 bases from V and 5 bases from J, with 11 bases in between. CDR1 is SGHDT, CDR2 YYEEEE, per germline. CDR3 DNA sequence: TGTGCCAGCAGCTTCGGGACGGCCCATCAGCCCCAGCATTTT. Translation gives CASSFGTAHQPQHF.

CDR3 in DNA: TGCAGTGCTAGTCAGGGTTCCTACGAGCAGTACTTC. This gives the protein CSASQGSYEQYF. The V call is TRBV20-1, the J call TRBJ2-7, with a possible D match to TRBD1 (5 bases). In germline, CDR1 is DFQATT, CDR2 SNEGSKA (reference sequence). The length of the CDR3 is 12 residues. V lost 3 bases to trimming and J lost 1 base, with 7 bases between them.

This clone was detected only a few times. V is TRBV5-1 and J is TRBJ2-2; D might be TRBD1 (5 bases). V was shortened by 2 bases and J by 1 base, with 9 bases between the two germline ends. The germline CDR1 and CDR2 sequences are SGHRS and YFSETQ. The CDR3 loop spans 15 amino acids. CDR3 nucleotide sequence: TGCGCCAGCAGCTTTCGAACAGGGAACACCGGGGAGCTGTTTTTT. Protein product: CASSFRTGNTGELFF.

This clone was detected only once. The chain couples TRBV3-1 (or the pseudogene TRBV3-2) to TRBJ2-1; D call uncertain. Germline CDR1 LGHDT, CDR2 YNNKEL (reference sequence). The CDR3 spans 12 residues. V lost 0 bases, J lost 8 bases, and 5 bases lay in between. The CDR3, as DNA: TGTGCCAGCAGCCAAGATGGGTATGAGCAGTTCTTC. It is translated as CASSQDGYEQFF.

This clone was recorded only once. J is TRBJ2-2 and V is TRBV30; a possible D gene is TRBD2 (7 bases). Looked up from germline, CDR1 is GTSNPN and CDR2 is SVGIG (reference sequence). With 7 bases removed from V and 0 bases from J, the gap between germline ends came to 15 bases. CDR3 size: 15 residues. CDR3 DNA sequence: TGTGCCTCACTCCGGGGGGCCTCGAACACCGGGGAGCTGTTTTTT. This encodes CASLRGASNTGELFF.

The chain joins TRBV9 to TRBJ2-1, with 12 bases matching TRBD2. Per germline, CDR1 SGDLS and CDR2 YYNGEE. Trimming at V came to 7 bases and at J to 6 bases, leaving 2 bases not matched to a gene. This CDR3 region has 13 residues. The CDR3 here is CASGTSGFNEQFF. In DNA, the CDR3 is TGTGCCAGCGGGACTAGCGGGTTCAATGAGCAGTTCTTC.

The chain is built from TRBV6-2 or TRBV6-3 and TRBJ2-1, with TRBD2 identical over 14 bases. CDR1 and CDR2 from the germline V gene are MNHEY and SVGEGT. The junction had 5 bases not matched to a gene; V was cut back by 0 bases and J by 4 bases. CDR3 length: 18 amino acids. CDR3 amino acids: CASSYSGLAGVRYNEQFF. The CDR3 DNA follows: TGTGCCAGCAGTTACTCGGGACTAGCGGGAGTCCGGTACAATGAGCAGTTCTTC.

V is TRBV5-6 and J is TRBJ1-5; D is unresolved. Germline V gene lookup returns CDR1 SGHDT and CDR2 YYEEEE. The CDR3 totals 15 residues. Trimming stripped 1 base from V and 2 bases from J, with 10 bases between. The CDR3 here is CASSLFRIGNQPQHF. CDR3 DNA sequence: TGTGCCAGCAGCTTGTTCCGGATTGGCAATCAGCCCCAGCATTTT.

The rearrangement joins TRBV28 to TRBJ2-2; D is undetermined. CDR1 and CDR2 (germline): MDHEN, SYDVKM. CDR3 length: 11 residues. Trimming took off 2 bases at V and 6 bases at J, with 1 base between the two ends. As DNA, the CDR3 is TGTGCCAGCAGTTTAGCCGGGGAGCTGTTTTTT. Its translation: CASSLAGELFF.

This CDR3 is CASSFRAGQPQHF. The CDR3 DNA sequence: TGTGCCAGTAGTTTCAGGGCAGGCCAGCCCCAGCATTTT. This chain joins TRBV19 and TRBJ1-5; D is perhaps TRBD1 (5 bases). V gave up 5 bases and J gave up 7 bases, with 12 bases separating them. From germline, CDR1 is LNHDA and CDR2 SQIVND (reference sequence). The CDR3 consists of 13 residues.

This clone was counted between two and nine times. This chain joins TRBV27 and TRBJ2-4; D remains unclear. The CDR3 is 19 amino acids. V was clipped by 2 bases and J by 0 bases, with 20 bases between them. Per the germline V gene, CDR1 is MNHEY and CDR2 is SMNVEV (reference sequence). This CDR3 reads CASSLHPTTDGVAKNIQYF. For the CDR3, the DNA is TGTGCCAGCAGTTTACACCCCACCACGGACGGAGTAGCCAAAAACATTCAGTACTTC.

The V gene is TRBV4-1, the J gene TRBJ2-1; 9 bases fit TRBD1. From germline, CDR1 is MGHRA and CDR2 YSYEKL. J gave up 5 bases and V 4 bases, and 6 bases lay outside the gene matches. This CDR3 contains 15 residues. CDR3 amino acids: CASSRLGQGDNEQFF. The CDR3 DNA is TGCGCCAGCAGCCGCCTGGGACAGGGAGACAATGAGCAGTTCTTC.

This chain connects TRBV5-5 to TRBJ2-5, with 8 bases matching TRBD2. Germline trimming cut 2 bases from V and 5 bases from J; bases unmatched to any gene: 8. The CDR3 sequence is 15 residues long. CDR1 and CDR2 (germline): SGHKS, YYEKEE (reference sequence). DNA for the CDR3: TGTGCCAGCAGCTTTCGGGAGGGCCGTATGGAGACCCAGTACTTC. This sequence encodes CASSFREGRMETQYF.